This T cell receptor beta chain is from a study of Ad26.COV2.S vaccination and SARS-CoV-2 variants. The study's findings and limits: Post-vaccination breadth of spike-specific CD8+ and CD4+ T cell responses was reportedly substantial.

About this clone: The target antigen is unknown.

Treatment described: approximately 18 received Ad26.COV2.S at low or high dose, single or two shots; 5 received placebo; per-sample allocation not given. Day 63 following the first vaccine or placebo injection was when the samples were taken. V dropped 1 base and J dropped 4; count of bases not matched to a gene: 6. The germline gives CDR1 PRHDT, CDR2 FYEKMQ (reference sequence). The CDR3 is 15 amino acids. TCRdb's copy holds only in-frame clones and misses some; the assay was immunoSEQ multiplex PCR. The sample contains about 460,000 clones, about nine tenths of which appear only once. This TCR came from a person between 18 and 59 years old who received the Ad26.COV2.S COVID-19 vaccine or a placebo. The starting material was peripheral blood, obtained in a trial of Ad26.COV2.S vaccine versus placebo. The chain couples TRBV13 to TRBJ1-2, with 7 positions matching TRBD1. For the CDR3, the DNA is TGTGCCAGCAGCTTAGAGGGACAGACCCTCTATGGCTACACCTTC. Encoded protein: CASSLEGQTLYGYTF.